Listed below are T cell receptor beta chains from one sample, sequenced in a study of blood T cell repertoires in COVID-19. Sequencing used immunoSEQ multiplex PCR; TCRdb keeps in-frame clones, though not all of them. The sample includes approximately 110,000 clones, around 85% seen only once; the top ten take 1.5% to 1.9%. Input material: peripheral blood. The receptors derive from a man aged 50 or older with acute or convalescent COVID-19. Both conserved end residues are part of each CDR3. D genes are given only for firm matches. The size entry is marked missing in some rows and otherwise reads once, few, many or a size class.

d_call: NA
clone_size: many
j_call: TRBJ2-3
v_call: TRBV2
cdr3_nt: TGTGCCAGCAGTGAGAGGCTGACAGATACGCAGTATTTT
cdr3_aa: CASSERLTDTQYF

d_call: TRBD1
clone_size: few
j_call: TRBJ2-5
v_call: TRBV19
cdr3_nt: TGTGCCAGTAGTAACACAGGGGTGACGGAGACCCAGTACTTC
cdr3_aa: CASSNTGVTETQYF

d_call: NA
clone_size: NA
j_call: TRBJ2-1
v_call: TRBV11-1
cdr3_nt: TGTGCCAGCAGCTTTGGGGGGGGCACGAACAATGAGCAGTTCTTC
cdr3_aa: CASSFGGGTNNEQFF

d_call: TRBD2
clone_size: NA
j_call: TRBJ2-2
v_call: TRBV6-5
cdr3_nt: TGTGCCACCCGACTAGCGGGGAACACCGGGGAGCTGTTTTTT
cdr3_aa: CATRLAGNTGELFF

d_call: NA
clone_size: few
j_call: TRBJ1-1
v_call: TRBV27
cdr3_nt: TGTGCCAGCAGTTTCAAGCAGCGCATGAACACTGAAGCTTTCTTT
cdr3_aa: CASSFKQRMNTEAFF

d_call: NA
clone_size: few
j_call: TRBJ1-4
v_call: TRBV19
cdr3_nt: TGTGCCAGTAGTATTTCGACACGTAATGAAAAACTGTTTTTT
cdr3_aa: CASSISTRNEKLFF

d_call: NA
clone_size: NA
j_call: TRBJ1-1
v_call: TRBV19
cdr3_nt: TGTGCCAGTAGTATCTCCAGACTTTACACTGAAGCTTTCTTT
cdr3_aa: CASSISRLYTEAFF

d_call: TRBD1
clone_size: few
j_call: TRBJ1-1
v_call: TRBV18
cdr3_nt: TGTGCCAGCTCACCATATAGCACAGGGGGAACTGAAGCTTTCTTT
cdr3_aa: CASSPYSTGGTEAFF

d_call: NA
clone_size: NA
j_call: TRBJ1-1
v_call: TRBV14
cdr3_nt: TGTGCCAGCAGCCAAACGACAGCCAACACTGAAGCTTTCTTT
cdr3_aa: CASSQTTANTEAFF

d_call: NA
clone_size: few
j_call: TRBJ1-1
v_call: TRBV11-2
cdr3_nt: TGTGCCAGCAGCTTAGTTGGTGCAGGAACTGAAGCTTTCTTT
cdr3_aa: CASSLVGAGTEAFF

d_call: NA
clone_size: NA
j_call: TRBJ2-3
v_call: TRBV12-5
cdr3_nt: TGTGCTAGTGGCCCTCAGGGGATGGGAGATACGCAGTATTTT
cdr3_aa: CASGPQGMGDTQYF

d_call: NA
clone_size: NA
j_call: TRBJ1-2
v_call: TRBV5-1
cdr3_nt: TGCGCCAGCAGCAAACAGGGAGACCGTTATGGCTACACCTTC
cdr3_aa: CASSKQGDRYGYTF

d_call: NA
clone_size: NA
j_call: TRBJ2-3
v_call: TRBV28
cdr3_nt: TGTGCCAGCAGTTTCGTGGCGGGGAGCACAGATACGCAGTATTTT
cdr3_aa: CASSFVAGSTDTQYF

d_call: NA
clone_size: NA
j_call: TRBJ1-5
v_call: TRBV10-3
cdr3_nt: TGTGCCATCAGACCGGAGGGTCAGCCCCAGCATTTT
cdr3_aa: CAIRPEGQPQHF

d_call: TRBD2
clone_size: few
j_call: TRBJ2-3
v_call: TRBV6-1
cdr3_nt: TGTGCCAGCAGTGAGCCAGCGGGGACCACAGATACGCAGTATTTT
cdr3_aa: CASSEPAGTTDTQYF

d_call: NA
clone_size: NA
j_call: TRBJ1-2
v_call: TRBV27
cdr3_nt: TGTGCCAGCAGTCCCGGGACAAAATCTGGCTACACCTTC
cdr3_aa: CASSPGTKSGYTF

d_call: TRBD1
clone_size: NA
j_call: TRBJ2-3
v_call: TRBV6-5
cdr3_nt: TGTGCCAGCAGGCCCCGGGACAGAAGCACAGATACGCAGTATTTT
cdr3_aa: CASRPRDRSTDTQYF

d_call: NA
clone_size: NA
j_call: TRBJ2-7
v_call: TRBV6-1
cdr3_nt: TGTGCCAGCAGTGAAGCGGCCGCACCCCCCTACGAGCAGTACTTC
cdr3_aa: CASSEAAAPPYEQYF

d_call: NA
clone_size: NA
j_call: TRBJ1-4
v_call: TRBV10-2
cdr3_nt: TGCGCCAGCAGCCTACAGGGCCTTAATGAAAAACTGTTTTTT
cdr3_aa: CASSLQGLNEKLFF

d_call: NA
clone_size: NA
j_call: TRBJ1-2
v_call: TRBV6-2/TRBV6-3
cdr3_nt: TGTGCCAGCAGCCCCCGACTAGGGAATGGCTACACCTTC
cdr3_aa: CASSPRLGNGYTF